The source of this T cell receptor (beta chain) is a study of regulatory and conventional T cells in RAG deficiency (dated by TCRdb to about 2017). Study-level background: High-throughput TCR beta sequencing was used to compare the repertoire diversity and composition of Treg, conventional CD4+ and CD8+ T cells between RAG-deficient patients and healthy controls. On the study overall, not on this receptor specifically: For some subjects, some analyses of T-cell subsets were not performed. The CD25-high CD127-low cells sorted from Omenn syndrome patients may be peripherally activated cells rather than true Treg cells. Markedly lower Shannon entropy and higher Simpson indices were observed in RAG-deficient patients than in control T-cell subpopulations. Compared with controls, Omenn syndrome and CID/AS patients had roughly 100-fold fewer unique TCR beta sequences in Treg cells, but only about 9.5-fold fewer in the other subsets. Shorter CDR3 lengths were found in all patient T-cell subsets, and >80% Treg-Tconv repertoire overlap at nucleotide and amino acid level was observed in Omenn syndrome patients.

Library creation used the immunoSEQ multiplex PCR assay. Rearranged TCR beta chain products were amplified from the genomic DNA of sorted T-cell subsets and were then sequenced. As for the authors' bioinformatics: Repertoire diversity of productive TCR beta rearrangements was quantified using Shannon entropy and Simpson indices. To assess clonal expansion, the frequencies of the 100 most abundant productive TCR beta clonotypes were added up as a share of total reads. The TRB repertoires were scored with a self-reactivity index built on which amino acids appear at CDR3beta positions 6 and 7. Repertoire analyses used two-way ANOVA; flow cytometric analyses used Student t or Mann-Whitney tests. The source is immuneACCESS, and TCRdb retained only in-frame sequences with V and J called. Part of the clones is not carried over; for the studies checked, unresolved V genes explain less than half of this, and the remainder is unexplained. V, J and clone size are taken as reported in that table, and D and trimming were inferred from the DNA itself. This sample is represented by about 10,000 clones; roughly 90% of them were singletons. Together, the top ten hold roughly 1.3% of the sample.

Before genomic DNA extraction, regulatory T cells were purified from blood as CD4+CD25-high CD127-low cells. For repertoire analyses, the comparison group consisted of eight or nine healthy control donors. About this clone itself: Its antigen is still unknown. Nothing much larger sits one base from this clone, and base qualities are not available.

These sequences were also reported in another study, on regulatory T cells. Looking at the second paper: The multiplex PCR relied on 52 forward TRBV primers and 13 reverse TRBJ primers, and amplification bias was corrected through assay-based and computational methods. In patients, repertoires had restricted unique TRB V-J pairs and skewed V and J gene usage, with regulatory T cells showing the most marked changes. The study compared T-cell receptor beta repertoires of sorted regulatory, conventional CD4+ and CD8+ T cells in CD3G-deficient patients with those in healthy controls. Ficoll density separation was used to isolate peripheral blood mononuclear cells. Within the immunoSEQ assay, multiplex PCR amplified rearranged TRB loci from genomic DNA. TRB amplicons were sequenced on an Illumina HiSeq platform. Raw sequences were error-filtered and aligned to reference gene sequences by custom algorithms and were subsequently analyzed with the immunoSEQ online tools. Frequencies of productive and nonproductive TRB rearrangements were evaluated among both unique and total sequences. Prism software was used to run t tests, Mann-Whitney tests or two-way ANOVA for comparisons between groups.

The clonotype originates from a human donor in good health. Sequenced sample: Tregs sorted from blood.

CDR3 sequence: CASRGQGAESYTF. Here is the DNA: TGTGCCAGCAGGGGACAGGGGGCTGAAAGCTACACCTTC. The chain is made from TRBV2 and TRBJ1-2, and 12 junction bases match TRBD1. From the germline V gene, CDR1 is SNHLY and CDR2 is FYNNEI. V is pruned by 6 bases and J by 9 bases, leaving 5 bases of the junction without a gene match. From cysteine to phenylalanine, the CDR3 is 13 amino acids long. Here the CDR3 DNA is all that survives: 39 bases in frame from base 1.